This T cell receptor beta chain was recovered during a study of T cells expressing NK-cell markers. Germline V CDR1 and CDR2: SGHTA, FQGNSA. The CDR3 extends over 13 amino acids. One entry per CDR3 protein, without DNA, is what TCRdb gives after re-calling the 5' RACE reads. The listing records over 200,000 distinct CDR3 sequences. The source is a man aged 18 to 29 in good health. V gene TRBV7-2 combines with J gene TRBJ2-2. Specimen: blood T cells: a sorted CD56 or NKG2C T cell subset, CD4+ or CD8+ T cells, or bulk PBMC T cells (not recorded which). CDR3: CASRPRSSGELFF. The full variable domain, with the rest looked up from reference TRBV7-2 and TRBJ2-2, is GAGVSQSPSNKVTEKGKDVELRCDPISGHTALYWYRQSLGQGLEFLIYFQGNSAPDKSGLPSDRFSAERTGGSVSTLTIQRTQQEDSAVYLCASRPRSSGELFFGEGSRLTVL.